The following is a TCR beta chain sequence with its context. The CDR3 sequence is 17 residues long. Germline V gene sequence: CDR1 LGHNA, CDR2 YSLEER. Trimming removed 0 bases from V and 6 bases from J, with 20 bases in between. TCRdb processed the RT-PCR reads anew with MiXCR; each CDR3 protein has one entry. The sample includes about 680,000 distinct CDR3 sequences, over 12% of them seen just once. This TCR was recovered from a female donor in good health, serving as a healthy control. This chain connects TRBV4-3 to TRBJ1-1; D may be TRBD1 (6 bases). Sample: memory CD4+ T cells from blood. The CDR3 spells CASSQEASRGGGSEAFF. The CDR3 nucleotides read TGCGCCAGCAGCCAAGAGGCTAGTCGGGGGGGCGGTTCTGAAGCTTTCTTT.